Listed below are T cell receptor beta chains from one sample, sequenced in a study of post-analysis software for immune sequencing data. A single record per CDR3 protein comes from TCRdb applying MiXCR to the PCR reads. Of around 200,000 distinct CDR3 sequences in the sample, 29% were seen once. Sequencing was performed on blood. These receptors were obtained from a girl under 18 with multiple sclerosis. Both conserved end residues are part of each CDR3. Each record gives: clone size, J gene, V gene, D gene, CDR3 DNA, CDR3 protein. The D gene is left open where the match is weak. Some rows have no size entry. The others give once, few or many, or a class for an expanded clone.

clone_size: many; j_call: TRBJ2-3; v_call: TRBV20-1; d_call: TRBD2; cdr3_nt: TGCAGTGCTAGAGACCCCCAGCGGGAGACAGATACGCAGTATTTT; cdr3_aa: CSARDPQRETDTQYF
clone_size: many; j_call: TRBJ2-7; v_call: TRBV27; d_call: TRBD2; cdr3_nt: TGTGCCAGCAGTAAGCTAGCGGGACGCGACGAGCAGTACTTC; cdr3_aa: CASSKLAGRDEQYF
clone_size: many; j_call: TRBJ2-7; v_call: TRBV5-6; d_call: -; cdr3_nt: TGTGCCAGCACACTCGGGACCTACGAGCAGTACTTC; cdr3_aa: CASTLGTYEQYF
clone_size: -; j_call: TRBJ2-5; v_call: TRBV29-1; d_call: -; cdr3_nt: TGCAGTGTTGAAATGTTGCGACAGGAGTACCAAGAGACCCAGTACTTC; cdr3_aa: CSVEMLRQEYQETQYF
clone_size: -; j_call: TRBJ2-5; v_call: TRBV5-1; d_call: -; cdr3_nt: TGCGCCAGCACCAGTGGGACTTCAGAGACCCAGTACTTC; cdr3_aa: CASTSGTSETQYF
clone_size: many; j_call: TRBJ2-7; v_call: TRBV2; d_call: -; cdr3_nt: TGTGCCAGCAGCCGCGGACTTCAGCAGTACTTC; cdr3_aa: CASSRGLQQYF
clone_size: few; j_call: TRBJ1-2; v_call: TRBV6-6; d_call: TRBD1; cdr3_nt: TGTGCCAGCAGGAAACCGGGACAGGTCACCTATGGCTACACCTTC; cdr3_aa: CASRKPGQVTYGYTF
clone_size: few; j_call: TRBJ1-2; v_call: TRBV5-1; d_call: -; cdr3_nt: TGCGCCAGCAGCGAAGTCGGGGGCTACGGCTACACCTTC; cdr3_aa: CASSEVGGYGYTF
clone_size: many; j_call: TRBJ1-1; v_call: TRBV9; d_call: -; cdr3_nt: TGTGCCAGCAGCGTAGCTCCGCAGGGGAGCACTGAAGCTTTCTTT; cdr3_aa: CASSVAPQGSTEAFF
clone_size: few; j_call: TRBJ2-7; v_call: TRBV12-3/TRBV12-4; d_call: TRBD2; cdr3_nt: TGTGCCAGCAGAGCGGGACTCTACGAGCAGTACTTC; cdr3_aa: CASRAGLYEQYF
clone_size: many; j_call: TRBJ1-4; v_call: TRBV28; d_call: -; cdr3_nt: TGTGCCAGCAGTTCCGCCGACCGCAAACTGTTTTTT; cdr3_aa: CASSSADRKLFF
clone_size: -; j_call: TRBJ1-1; v_call: TRBV24-1; d_call: -; cdr3_nt: TGTGCCACCAAACCAGAGGTGAACACTGAAGCTTTCTTT; cdr3_aa: CATKPEVNTEAFF
clone_size: -; j_call: TRBJ2-1; v_call: TRBV5-1; d_call: TRBD2; cdr3_nt: TGCGCCAGCAGTCCCGGACTAGCGGGAGAAAGACTTTACAATGAGCAGTTCTTC; cdr3_aa: CASSPGLAGERLYNEQFF
clone_size: few; j_call: TRBJ2-1; v_call: TRBV24-1; d_call: TRBD1; cdr3_nt: TGTGCCACCAGCACCTCAGGGGGCAGAAACAATGAGCAGTTCTTC; cdr3_aa: CATSTSGGRNNEQFF
clone_size: -; j_call: TRBJ1-6; v_call: TRBV7-2; d_call: -; cdr3_nt: TGTGCCAGCAGCTTAGATCAGGAGATCTATAATTCACCCCTCCACTTT; cdr3_aa: CASSLDQEIYNSPLHF
clone_size: -; j_call: TRBJ2-1; v_call: TRBV20-1; d_call: TRBD2; cdr3_nt: TGCAGTGCTAGAGATAGTAGGGCTAGCGGGAGGTACAATGAGCAGTTCTTC; cdr3_aa: CSARDSRASGRYNEQFF
clone_size: -; j_call: TRBJ2-4; v_call: TRBV9; d_call: -; cdr3_nt: TGTGCCAGCAGCGTGGGGATAGCCAAAAACATTCAGTACTTC; cdr3_aa: CASSVGIAKNIQYF
clone_size: many; j_call: TRBJ2-5; v_call: TRBV20-1; d_call: TRBD1; cdr3_nt: TGCAGTGCTAGAGATAAAAGGGACAGGGAGACCCAGTACTTC; cdr3_aa: CSARDKRDRETQYF
clone_size: many; j_call: TRBJ2-1; v_call: TRBV18; d_call: -; cdr3_nt: TGTGCCAGCTCACAAAGTAAGCAGTTCTTC; cdr3_aa: CASSQSKQFF
clone_size: few; j_call: TRBJ1-5; v_call: TRBV28; d_call: TRBD1; cdr3_nt: TGTGCCAGCAGTTCACGACAGGGGGGCAATCAGCCCCAGCATTTT; cdr3_aa: CASSSRQGGNQPQHF
clone_size: -; j_call: TRBJ2-7; v_call: TRBV14; d_call: -; cdr3_nt: TGTGCCAGCAGCCAAGCCGAGGAATACTACGAGCAGTACTTC; cdr3_aa: CASSQAEEYYEQYF
clone_size: -; j_call: TRBJ2-4; v_call: TRBV9; d_call: -; cdr3_nt: TGTGCCAGCTCAGGGCAAGAGCAGTACTTC; cdr3_aa: CASSGQEQYF
clone_size: many; j_call: TRBJ2-7; v_call: TRBV5-1; d_call: -; cdr3_nt: TGCGCCAGCAGCTTGGACGGGGGAGGCGAGCAGTACTTC; cdr3_aa: CASSLDGGGEQYF
clone_size: -; j_call: TRBJ1-1; v_call: TRBV30; d_call: TRBD1; cdr3_nt: TGTGCCTGGAGCCCTAGGACAGGGGAGAACACTAAAGCTTTCTTT; cdr3_aa: CAWSPRTGENTKAFF
clone_size: -; j_call: TRBJ2-7; v_call: TRBV28; d_call: -; cdr3_nt: TGTGCCAGCAGTCTCCCAGGGGCCGGTGGCTACGAGCAGTACTTC; cdr3_aa: CASSLPGAGGYEQYF
clone_size: few; j_call: TRBJ1-5; v_call: TRBV6-5; d_call: -; cdr3_nt: TGTGCCAGCAGTTATGCGGAAAATCAGCCCCAGCATTTT; cdr3_aa: CASSYAENQPQHF
clone_size: many; j_call: TRBJ1-2; v_call: TRBV28; d_call: -; cdr3_nt: TGTGCCAGCATCGCTGGGGGTGCAGCGGCCCATGGCTACACCTTC; cdr3_aa: CASIAGGAAAHGYTF
clone_size: -; j_call: TRBJ1-5; v_call: TRBV2; d_call: -; cdr3_nt: TGTGCCAGCAGTGAAAGGGACGAGGGCAATCAGCCCCAGCATTTT; cdr3_aa: CASSERDEGNQPQHF
clone_size: few; j_call: TRBJ1-6; v_call: TRBV20-1; d_call: -; cdr3_nt: TGCAGTGCTAGAGTGTGGGGGGCCTATAATTCACCCCTCCACTTT; cdr3_aa: CSARVWGAYNSPLHF